A single sample gave rise to the 6 T cell receptor beta chains below, sequenced in a study of T-cell reconstitution after alpha-beta-depleted transplantation in children. As it was prepared, the TCRbeta library received unique molecular identifiers. Each CDR3 protein gets one entry after TCRdb re-called the PCR reads with MiXCR. This sample carries 480,000 or so distinct CDR3 sequences, under 12% of them seen once, and the ten largest clones take roughly 2.1%. The sequences come from PBMCs, collected before TCRalphabeta/CD19-depleted stem cell transplant. These receptors were obtained from a child under 10 years old with inherited bone marrow failure, due to receive a stem cell transplant.

In this sample, this clonotype turned up many times. V is TRBV6-5 and J is TRBJ1-1; D unclear. Germline V gives CDR1 MNHEY, CDR2 SVGAGI. V shed 5 bases and J shed 5 bases, with 9 bases lying between them. This CDR3 is 12 amino acids long. This chain's CDR3 is CASSGVRTEAFF. The CDR3 DNA reads as TGTGCCAGCAGTGGTGTTCGGACTGAAGCTTTCTTT.

The V gene is TRBV6-6, the J gene TRBJ2-5; D uncertain. From germline, CDR1 is MNHNY and CDR2 SVGAGI (reference sequence). Trimming took 0 bases from V and 5 from J, leaving 7 bases between them. CDR3 length: 13 amino acids. In DNA, the CDR3 is TGTGCCAGCAGTTACTCCCCGGCGGAGACCCAGTACTTC. This sequence encodes CASSYSPAETQYF.

This clonotype was observed at least ten times. The V call is TRBV11-2, the J call TRBJ2-5; unclear D gene. Trimming took off 6 bases at V and 12 bases at J, with 14 bases between the two ends. This CDR3 has 11 residues. CDR1 is SGHAT, CDR2 FQNNGV, per germline. The CDR3 bases are TGTGCCAGCAGAGGCCTCGAGGAAGAGTACTTC. This translates into CASRGLEEEYF.

This clonotype was seen repeatedly, ten times or more. The chain recombines TRBV27 with TRBJ2-7, with 7 bases matching TRBD1. The CDR3 covers 16 residues. Germline CDR1 reads MNHEY; CDR2 reads SMNVEV (reference sequence). J gave up 4 bases and V 4 bases, and 13 bases lay outside the gene matches. The DNA for the CDR3 is TGTGCCAGCAGTTCCCGACAGGGCGCGGAACGGTACGAGCAGTACTTC. It translates to CASSSRQGAERYEQYF.

This clonotype was counted a few times. The V and J genes are TRBV20-1 and TRBJ1-5; 7 bases map to TRBD1. V was clipped by 1 base and J by 1 base; unmatched bases: 4. The CDR3 length is 15 residues. Germline V gene data show CDR1 as DFQATT and CDR2 as SNEGSKA (reference sequence). This chain's CDR3 is CSARVNRGSNQPQHF. The CDR3 coding sequence is TGCAGTGCTAGAGTTAACAGGGGAAGCAATCAGCCCCAGCATTTT.

J is TRBJ2-5 and V is TRBV24-1, with D perhaps matching TRBD2 (6 bases). The CDR3 contains 17 residues. CDR1 KGHDR and CDR2 SFDVKD come from the germline V gene. V lost 4 bases and J lost 3, with 20 bases in between. CDR3 residues: CATSDPTQTSFEETQYF. CDR3 nucleotides: TGTGCCACCAGTGACCCCACCCAGACTAGTTTCGAAGAGACCCAGTACTTC.